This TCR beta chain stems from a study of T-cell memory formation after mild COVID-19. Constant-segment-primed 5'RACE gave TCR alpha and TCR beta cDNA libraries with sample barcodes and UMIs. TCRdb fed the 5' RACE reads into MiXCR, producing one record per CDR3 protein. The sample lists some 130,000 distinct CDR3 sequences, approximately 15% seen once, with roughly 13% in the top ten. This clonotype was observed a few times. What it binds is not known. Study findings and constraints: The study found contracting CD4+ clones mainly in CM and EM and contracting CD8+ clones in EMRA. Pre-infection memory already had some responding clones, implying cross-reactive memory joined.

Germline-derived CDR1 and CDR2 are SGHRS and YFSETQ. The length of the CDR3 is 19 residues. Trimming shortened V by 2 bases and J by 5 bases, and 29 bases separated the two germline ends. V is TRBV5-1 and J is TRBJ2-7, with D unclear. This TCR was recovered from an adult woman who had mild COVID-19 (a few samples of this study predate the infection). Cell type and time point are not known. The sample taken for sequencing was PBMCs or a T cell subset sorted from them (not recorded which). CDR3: CASSFGVRIATHILHEQYF. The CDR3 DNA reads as TGCGCCAGCAGCTTTGGGGTAAGGATCGCGACTCACATTCTCCACGAGCAGTACTTC. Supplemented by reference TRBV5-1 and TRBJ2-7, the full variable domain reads KAGVTQTPRYLIKTRGQQVTLSCSPISGHRSVSWYQQTPGQGLQFLFEYFSETQRNKGNFPGRFSGRQFSNSRSEMNVSTLELGDSALYLCASSFGVRIATHILHEQYFGPGTRLTVT.